The T cell receptor beta chain described here comes from a study of blood T cell repertoires in COVID-19. About the research overall: PBMCs, B-cell-depleted T cells, or T cells were the source of the cDNA or gDNA that made up the material.

CDR3 length equals 15 residues. Germline V CDR1 and CDR2: SNHLY, FYNNEI. The trim removed 2 bases at V and 5 bases at J, leaving 5 bases unmatched. Authors' data handling: Reference gene primer amplification yielded estimated nucleated cell counts. The assay was immunoSEQ multiplex PCR, and TCRdb's table has in-frame clones only and misses some. Clonal size and the V and J genes are those of that table, whereas D and trimming came from the DNA. The sample holds 130,000 to 150,000 clones, approximately 89% seen once. Sequenced input: peripheral blood. The V call is TRBV2, the J call TRBJ1-5; 8 bases match TRBD1. This receptor was taken from a woman in her 50s with acute or convalescent COVID-19. CDR3 sequence reads: CASSELQGAYQPQHF. In DNA, the CDR3 is TGTGCCAGCAGTGAATTGCAGGGGGCGTATCAGCCCCAGCATTTT.